The 30 T cell receptor beta chains reported below all come from one sample, sequenced in a study of cytomegalovirus exposure and HLA in healthy donors. Sequencing was performed with immunoSEQ multiplex PCR; in TCRdb, only in-frame clones are kept and a portion is missing. Here the sample spans 55,000 to 65,000 clones, 90% to 95% being singletons. Sequenced input: PBMCs. The source is a man between 18 and 35 years old in good health and CMV-seronegative.

This chain connects TRBV2 to TRBJ2-1, with D perhaps matching TRBD2 (6 bases). This CDR3 contains 13 residues. The germline V and J ends were trimmed by 8 bases and 6 bases, with 14 bases remaining between them. Per germline, CDR1 SNHLY and CDR2 FYNNEI. This CDR3 reads CASGSQGLNEQFF. The CDR3 DNA is TGTGCCAGCGGGAGCCAGGGACTCAATGAGCAGTTCTTC.

The chain combines TRBV5-5 with TRBJ1-5; no clear D gene. The CDR3 sequence is 15 residues long. CDR1 and CDR2 from the germline V gene are SGHKS and YYEKEE (reference sequence). Trimming shortened V by 7 bases and J by 6 bases, and 20 bases separated the two germline ends. The CDR3 sequence is CASPRPVAAGQPQHF. CDR3 sequence (DNA): TGTGCCAGCCCCCGCCCAGTGGCCGCGGGTCAGCCCCAGCATTTT.

The rearrangement uses TRBV7-9 and TRBJ2-2, with D perhaps matching TRBD2 (6 bases). The V end lost 8 bases, the J end lost 4 bases, and 23 bases lay between the germline ends. From germline, CDR1 is SEHNR and CDR2 FQNEAQ (reference sequence). The CDR3 consists of 17 residues. CDR3 sequence reads: CASGRGGPQGITGELFF. The CDR3 DNA follows: TGTGCCAGCGGAAGAGGAGGGCCCCAGGGAATCACCGGGGAGCTGTTTTTT.

This chain links TRBV7-9 with TRBJ2-3; D is uncertain. Germline-derived CDR1 and CDR2 are SEHNR and FQNEAQ (reference sequence). The CDR3 loop spans 15 amino acids. V was shortened by 5 bases and J by 2 bases, with 14 bases between the two germline ends. This chain's CDR3 is CASSQRAQNTDTQYF. CDR3 coding DNA: TGTGCCAGCAGCCAACGAGCCCAAAACACAGATACGCAGTATTTT.

The chain carries TRBV7-2 and TRBJ2-2, with 7 bases that match TRBD1. The V gene's germline CDR1 is SGHTA and CDR2 FQGNSA. This CDR3 has 16 amino acids. Germline trimming cut 3 bases from V and 6 bases from J; bases unmatched to any gene: 10. Here the CDR3 DNA reads TGTGCCAGCAGCTTTCCTGACAGGGTACGTCCCGGGGAGCTGTTTTTT. It specifies CASSFPDRVRPGELFF. Full variable domain (outside the CDR3, taken from reference TRBV7-2 and TRBJ2-2): GAGVSQSPSNKVTEKGKDVELRCDPISGHTALYWYRQSLGQGLEFLIYFQGNSAPDKSGLPSDRFSAERTGGSVSTLTIQRTQQEDSAVYLCASSFPDRVRPGELFFGEGSRLTVL.

The V and J genes are TRBV2 and TRBJ2-7; TRBD1 matches 10 bases. V lost 6 bases to trimming and J lost 5 bases; unmatched junction nucleotides: 10. Germline-derived CDR1 and CDR2 are SNHLY and FYNNEI. This CDR3 has 15 residues. DNA for the CDR3: TGTGCCAGCAGGCCGGACAGGGGGGAGTTCCACGAGCAGTACTTC. It is translated as CASRPDRGEFHEQYF.

This clone was found once. The chain is built from TRBV4-1 and TRBJ2-2; possible D gene TRBD2, 5 bases. The germline gives CDR1 MGHRA, CDR2 YSYEKL. Trimming removed 1 base from V and 3 bases from J, with 6 bases in between. The CDR3 runs 14 residues. This CDR3 reads CASSQVSDTGELFF. The CDR3 DNA reads as TGCGCCAGCAGCCAAGTTAGCGACACCGGGGAGCTGTTTTTT.

The gene calls are TRBV11-3 and TRBJ2-3; 7 bases map to TRBD1. Germline CDR1 reads SGHNT; CDR2 reads YENEEA. Trimming took 4 bases from V and 2 from J; bases not matched to a gene: 6. The CDR3 extends over 15 amino acids. In nucleotides, the CDR3 is TGTGCCAGCAGCTCGACAGGGAAGTTCACAGATACGCAGTATTTT. Translated: CASSSTGKFTDTQYF.

The chain uses TRBV28 and TRBJ2-1, with 13 bases lining up with TRBD2. The CDR3 contains 18 residues. V lost 4 bases and J lost 8; bases outside the gene matches: 14. In germline, CDR1 is MDHEN, CDR2 SYDVKM. The CDR3 region is CASSSIMSGTSGKYEQFF. DNA for the CDR3: TGTGCCAGCAGTTCGATAATGTCCGGGACTAGCGGGAAGTATGAGCAGTTCTTC.

The chain is built from TRBV28 and TRBJ1-1; unclear D gene. Deletions cut 7 bases from V and 5 bases from J, with 14 bases between. This CDR3 comprises 13 residues. Germline CDR1 reads MDHEN; CDR2 reads SYDVKM. CDR3: CASIVLSGTEAFF. CDR3 nucleotide sequence: TGTGCCAGCATCGTTCTGTCCGGGACTGAAGCTTTCTTT. Drawing the rest from reference TRBV28 and TRBJ1-1, the complete variable domain is DVKVTQSSRYLVKRTGEKVFLECVQDMDHENMFWYRQDPGLGLRLIYFSYDVKMKEKGDIPEGYSVSREKKERFSLILESASTNQTSMYLCASIVLSGTEAFFGQGTRLTVV.

The genes are TRBV25-1 and TRBJ2-5, with D possibly being TRBD1 (6 bases). V dropped 6 bases and J dropped 0 bases, with 8 bases sitting between them. Germline assignment: CDR1 MGHDK and CDR2 SYGVNS. This CDR3 spans 13 amino acids. The CDR3 DNA reads as TGTGCCAGCAGAGGACAGAACCAAGAGACCCAGTACTTC. It encodes CASRGQNQETQYF.

As DNA, the CDR3 is TGTGCCAGCAGCTTAGATGGGGGAGGAAATCAGCCCCAGCATTTT. It yields the protein CASSLDGGGNQPQHF. This rearrangement joins TRBV11-2 to TRBJ1-5; weak D call: TRBD1 (5 bases). The V gene's germline CDR1 is SGHAT and CDR2 FQNNGV. The CDR3 is 15 residues long. V was cut by 0 bases and J by 4 bases, with 10 bases left in between.

The rearrangement uses TRBV28 and TRBJ1-1; possibly TRBD1 for D (6 bases). This CDR3 has 14 residues. Germline V lookup: CDR1 MDHEN, CDR2 SYDVKM. The V end lost 2 bases, the J end lost 4 bases, and 11 bases lay between the germline ends. CDR3 region: CASSLMGQITEAFF. CDR3 nucleotides: TGTGCCAGCAGTTTAATGGGACAAATCACTGAAGCTTTCTTT.

This chain joins TRBV7-2 and TRBJ1-2; D gene ambiguous. The CDR3 covers 15 residues. V lost 7 bases and J 1 base, leaving 16 bases between the germline ends. Germline V CDR1 and CDR2: SGHTA, FQGNSA. The CDR3 bases are TGTGCCAGCATCTCAGGCGGGAGCTTTAACTATGGCTACACCTTC. Its protein is CASISGGSFNYGYTF.

The gene calls are TRBV11-2 and TRBJ2-5; 16 bases agree with TRBD2. Germline-derived CDR1 and CDR2 are SGHAT and FQNNGV. V shed 5 bases, J shed 5 bases, and the junction held 14 bases outside the gene matches. The CDR3 runs 19 residues. This chain's CDR3 is CASSRNPGLAGGPGETQYF. The CDR3 DNA reads as TGTGCCAGCAGCCGAAACCCGGGACTAGCGGGAGGGCCCGGTGAGACCCAGTACTTC.

This clone was counted a single time. The chain has TRBV7-6 and TRBJ2-3; possible D gene TRBD2, 5 bases. Trimming took 2 bases from V and 1 from J, leaving 10 bases between them. CDR3 length equals 15 residues. Germline assignment: CDR1 SGHVS and CDR2 FNYEAQ. The DNA for the CDR3 is TGTGCCAGCAGCTTAAGCGGTCGGGGCACAGATACGCAGTATTTT. It yields the protein CASSLSGRGTDTQYF.

This chain connects TRBV9 to TRBJ2-5, with TRBD1 identical over 10 bases. The CDR3 has 13 amino acids. From germline, CDR1 is SGDLS and CDR2 YYNGEE. With 4 bases clipped from V and 4 bases from J, the junction kept 1 base outside the gene matches. The CDR3 region is CASSRTGGETQYF. CDR3 in DNA: TGTGCCAGCAGCCGGACAGGGGGAGAGACCCAGTACTTC. Full variable domain (remainder filled in from reference TRBV9 and TRBJ2-5): DSGVTQTPKHLITATGQRVTLRCSPRSGDLSVYWYQQSLDQGLQFLIQYYNGEERAKGNILERFSAQQFPDLHSELNLSSLELGDSALYFCASSRTGGETQYFGPGTRLLVL.

This chain uses TRBV19 with TRBJ1-4, with D maybe TRBD1 (6 bases). Trimming removed 7 bases from V and 3 bases from J, with 12 bases in between. CDR1 and CDR2 from the germline V gene are LNHDA and SQIVND (reference sequence). The CDR3 is 14 amino acids. The CDR3 region has the DNA TGTGCCAGTACAGGGGACGCCGCTAATGAAAAACTGTTTTTT. It is translated as CASTGDAANEKLFF.

The chain joins TRBV4-3 to TRBJ2-1; 13 nucleotides align to TRBD2. Germline-derived CDR1 and CDR2 are LGHNA and YSLEER. The length of the CDR3 is 16 residues. The V gene end was trimmed by 1 base and the J gene end by 7 bases; junction bases not matched to a gene: 4. This CDR3 is CASSQATSGRANEQFF. The CDR3 nucleotides read TGCGCCAGCAGCCAAGCTACTAGCGGGAGGGCAAATGAGCAGTTCTTC.

V usage is TRBV19 and J usage is TRBJ2-7, with a possible D match to TRBD1 (6 bases). Germline loops: CDR1 LNHDA, CDR2 SQIVND (reference sequence). The CDR3 runs 14 residues. The V and J ends lost 4 bases and 2 bases respectively, with 12 bases between them. CDR3 sequence: CASSTGVLAYEQYF. In nucleotides, the CDR3 is TGTGCCAGTAGTACAGGGGTTCTGGCCTACGAGCAGTACTTC.

This chain connects TRBV18 to TRBJ2-1; the match to TRBD2 covers 8 bases. Per germline, CDR1 KGHSH and CDR2 LQKENI. With V trimmed by 0 bases and J by 8 bases, 6 bases remained unmatched. The CDR3 covers 15 residues. DNA for the CDR3: TGTGCCAGCTCACCACCCACTAGCGGCTCGGATGAGCAGTTCTTC. It encodes CASSPPTSGSDEQFF.

This clone was found once. The V call is TRBV6-1, the J call TRBJ2-2; no reliable D call. The CDR3 loop spans 13 amino acids. CDR1 is MNHNS and CDR2 is SASEGT in the germline V gene. The germline V and J ends were trimmed by 1 base and 5 bases, with 5 bases remaining between them. CDR3 region: CASSEVYTGELFF. CDR3 coding DNA: TGTGCCAGCAGTGAAGTGTATACCGGGGAGCTGTTTTTT.

CDR3 in amino acids: CASSEGLNQPQHF. CDR3 in DNA: TGTGCCAGCAGTGAAGGGCTCAATCAGCCCCAGCATTTT. J is TRBJ1-5 and V is TRBV6-1; D is unresolved. Germline V gives CDR1 MNHNS, CDR2 SASEGT. The CDR3 contains 13 residues. Between the trimmed V and J ends, which lost 1 base and 3 bases, there was a span of 4 bases.

This chain links TRBV6-4 with TRBJ2-3; unclear D gene. The ends were cut back, 5 bases at V and 3 bases at J, with 12 bases in the middle. Germline V lookup: CDR1 MRHNA, CDR2 SNTAGT. This CDR3 comprises 14 residues. The CDR3 DNA is TGTGCCAGCAGTTTCTCTAGTGGAACAGATACGCAGTATTTT. Its translation: CASSFSSGTDTQYF.

The gene calls are TRBV28 and TRBJ1-1; perhaps TRBD1 as D (6 bases). From germline, CDR1 is MDHEN and CDR2 SYDVKM. CDR3 length equals 14 residues. Trimming shortened V by 5 bases and J by 5 bases, and 15 bases separated the two germline ends. The CDR3 DNA reads TGTGCCAGCAGTCCGTCGACAGGTCGGACTGAAGCTTTCTTT. As protein: CASSPSTGRTEAFF.

The rearrangement links TRBV9 to TRBJ2-1; TRBD2 agrees at 9 bases. Losses at the gene ends were 0 bases for V and 5 bases for J; bases not matched to a gene: 6. Germline V gives CDR1 SGDLS, CDR2 YYNGEE. There are 16 residues in the CDR3. CDR3: CASSVGSSGENNEQFF. The DNA of the CDR3 is TGTGCCAGCAGCGTAGGGTCTAGCGGGGAGAACAATGAGCAGTTCTTC. The full variable domain, rest sourced from reference TRBV9 and TRBJ2-1, is DSGVTQTPKHLITATGQRVTLRCSPRSGDLSVYWYQQSLDQGLQFLIQYYNGEERAKGNILERFSAQQFPDLHSELNLSSLELGDSALYFCASSVGSSGENNEQFFGPGTRLTVL.

V and J are TRBV19 and TRBJ2-3, with 7 bases aligning to TRBD2. CDR3 length equals 15 residues. Germline-derived CDR1 and CDR2 are LNHDA and SQIVND (reference sequence). The ends lost 6 bases at V and 1 base at J; junction bases unmatched: 7. CDR3 sequence reads: CASRDGAGGTDTQYF. In DNA form, the CDR3 reads TGTGCCAGTAGAGACGGTGCGGGGGGCACAGATACGCAGTATTTT.

This clone has only a few counts. This chain links TRBV5-6 with TRBJ2-7, with 7 bases aligning to TRBD1. Trimming took 8 bases from V and 5 from J; bases not matched to a gene: 10. This CDR3 contains 13 residues. Germline V gene lookup returns CDR1 SGHDT and CDR2 YYEEEE. The CDR3 bases are TGTGCCAGTACAAAACAGGGGTTTGACGAGCAGTACTTC. This gives the protein CASTKQGFDEQYF.

The rearrangement links TRBV7-6 to TRBJ2-3, with D tentatively TRBD2 (5 bases). The CDR3 has 14 residues. V lost 0 bases and J lost 6, with 10 bases in between. Germline CDR1 is SGHVS and CDR2 is FNYEAQ. The CDR3 sequence is CASSLAPVADTQYF. The CDR3 nucleotides are TGTGCCAGCAGCTTAGCTCCCGTAGCGGATACGCAGTATTTT.

This clone was counted a single time. V usage is TRBV5-6 and J usage is TRBJ2-7, with D perhaps matching TRBD1 (6 bases). This CDR3 comprises 13 residues. Deletions cut 4 bases from V and 5 bases from J, with 13 bases between. Germline V gene sequence: CDR1 SGHDT, CDR2 YYEEEE. The CDR3 here is CASSPPTGHEQYF. CDR3 bases: TGTGCCAGCAGCCCACCCACAGGGCACGAGCAGTACTTC.